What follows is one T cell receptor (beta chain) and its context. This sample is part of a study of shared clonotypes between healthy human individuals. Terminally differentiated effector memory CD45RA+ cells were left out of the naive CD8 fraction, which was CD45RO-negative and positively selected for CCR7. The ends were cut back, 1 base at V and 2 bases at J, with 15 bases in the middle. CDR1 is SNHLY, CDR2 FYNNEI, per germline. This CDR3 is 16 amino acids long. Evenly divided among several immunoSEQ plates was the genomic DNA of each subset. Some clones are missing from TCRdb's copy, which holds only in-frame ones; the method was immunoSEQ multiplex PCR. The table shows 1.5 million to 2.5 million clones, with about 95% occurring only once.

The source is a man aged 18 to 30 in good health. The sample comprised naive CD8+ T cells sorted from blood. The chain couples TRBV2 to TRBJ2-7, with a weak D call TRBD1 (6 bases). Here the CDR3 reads CASSEGAGAPTYEQYF. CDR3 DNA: TGTGCCAGCAGTGAAGGGGCAGGGGCTCCTACCTACGAGCAGTACTTC.